The 14 T cell receptor beta chains listed next were all sequenced from one sample in a study of T cell repertoires in cytomegalovirus infection. No antigen has been assigned to these receptors. TCRdb reprocessed the reads via MiXCR and lists one record per CDR3 protein. This table has 600,000 to 700,000 distinct CDR3 sequences, approximately 33% appearing once. Sequenced here: cultured PBMCs, sampled from culture after CMV antigen stimulation. These receptors came from a human donor in good health (CMV status not recorded). Some clones in this sample may be carry-over from other donors' samples.

There are a few counts of this clonotype. This chain connects TRBV29-1 to TRBJ2-1; D uncertain. The CDR3 length is 13 residues. Trimming shortened V by 4 bases and J by 0 bases, and 7 bases separated the two germline ends. Per the germline V gene, CDR1 is SQVTM and CDR2 is ANQGSEA. The CDR3 DNA follows: TGCAGCGTTGCAGCCGGCTCCTACAATGAGCAGTTCTTC. This gives the protein CSVAAGSYNEQFF.

The V call is TRBV19, the J call TRBJ1-5, with a possible D match to TRBD1 (6 bases). Germline assignment: CDR1 LNHDA and CDR2 SQIVND (reference sequence). The V gene lost 1 base and the J gene lost 12 bases, with 13 bases spanning the gap. This CDR3 contains 13 residues. For the CDR3, the DNA is TGTGCCAGTAGTATAGCGGTCGGAGGGGGCCAGCATTTT. It codes for CASSIAVGGGQHF. Variable domain in full (rest from reference TRBV19 and TRBJ1-5): DGGITQSPKYLFRKEGQNVTLSCEQNLNHDAMYWYRQDPGQGLRLIYYSQIVNDFQKGDIAEGYSVSREKKESFPLTVTSAQKNPTAFYLCASSIAVGGGQHFGDGTRLSIL.

The chain's CDR3 is CASSRRGQEWNTQYF. The CDR3 DNA sequence: TGTGCCAGCAGTCGCCGAGGACAGGAGTGGAATACGCAGTATTTT. This chain uses TRBV7-9 with TRBJ2-3; 7 positions agree with TRBD1. The CDR3 covers 15 residues. Germline V gene data show CDR1 as SEHNR and CDR2 as FQNEAQ (reference sequence). V shed 6 bases, J shed 7 bases, and the junction held 13 bases outside the gene matches.

This clonotype was detected ten times or more. J is TRBJ2-5 and V is TRBV7-2; D remains ambiguous. CDR1 and CDR2 from the germline V gene are SGHTA and FQGNSA. V was pared by 6 bases and J by 7 bases, with 24 bases between. This CDR3 spans 16 amino acids. The CDR3 reads CASSPGRNIGVGTQYF. CDR3 nucleotides: TGTGCCAGCAGTCCAGGACGGAATATTGGGGTGGGGACCCAGTACTTC.

This clonotype has more than one count but fewer than ten. The chain has TRBV12-3 or TRBV12-4 and TRBJ2-3; D perhaps matches TRBD2 (6 bases). The CDR3 spans 16 residues. The germline V and J ends were trimmed by 8 bases and 2 bases, with 20 bases remaining between them. Here the CDR3 DNA reads TGTGCCAGCGTACCACTCGGCGCGGGGTTCACAGATACGCAGTATTTT. It translates to CASVPLGAGFTDTQYF.

The gene calls are TRBV20-1 and TRBJ1-6; D gene uncertain. V shed 6 bases and J shed 15 bases, with 15 bases lying between them. The CDR3 extends over 11 amino acids. Germline-derived CDR1 and CDR2 are DFQATT and SNEGSKA (reference sequence). CDR3 DNA sequence: TGCAGTGCCCTAACGGTTTCAGGCCTCCACTTT. Encoded protein: CSALTVSGLHF.

This clonotype came up a few times. The chain carries TRBV12-5 and TRBJ2-1; D unresolved. The germline CDR1 and CDR2 sequences are LGHNT and FRNRAP. V lost 6 bases and J 5 bases, leaving 14 bases between the germline ends. The length of the CDR3 is 14 residues. The CDR3 loop reads CASGPSTGHNEQFF. The CDR3 DNA sequence: TGTGCTAGTGGCCCCTCCACGGGTCACAATGAGCAGTTCTTC.

The chain recombines TRBV4-1 with TRBJ2-2; 7 nucleotides match TRBD2. V shed 6 bases, J shed 5 bases, and the junction held 6 bases outside the gene matches. Germline CDR1 MGHRA, CDR2 YSYEKL. CDR3 length equals 14 residues. The CDR3 nucleotides are TGCGCCAGCAGAGGGAGGGCCGGAACCGGGGAGCTGTTTTTT. It codes for CASRGRAGTGELFF.

The gene calls are TRBV11-2 and TRBJ2-7; TRBD1 matches at 7 bases. V shed 5 bases and J 5 bases; nucleotides not matched to a gene: 6. The germline V gene encodes CDR1 SGHAT and CDR2 FQNNGV. The CDR3 contains 13 residues. The CDR3 region has the DNA TGTGCCAGCAGCCAGACAGGGCTGAACGAGCAGTACTTC. Its protein product is CASSQTGLNEQYF.

The V call is TRBV29-1, the J call TRBJ2-3; 11 bases map to TRBD2. The CDR3 sequence is 11 residues long. Germline CDR1 is SQVTM and CDR2 is ANQGSEA. V was pared by 6 bases and J by 10 bases, with 3 bases of the junction left unmatched. CDR3 sequence reads: CSVVTSGAQYF. The CDR3 DNA reads as TGCAGCGTCGTGACTAGCGGGGCGCAGTATTTT.

V gene TRBV2 combines with J gene TRBJ1-1; TRBD1 is a possible D gene (6 bases). Trimming took off 9 bases at V and 0 bases at J, with 11 bases between the two ends. CDR3 size: 13 residues. The V gene's germline CDR1 is SNHLY and CDR2 FYNNEI. The CDR3 loop is CASRQVMNTEAFF. CDR3 nucleotide sequence: TGTGCCAGTCGACAGGTTATGAACACTGAAGCTTTCTTT.

This clonotype showed up just a few times. The V gene is TRBV11-1, the J gene TRBJ2-7; either TRBD1 or TRBD2 may fit D (5 bases each). From germline, CDR1 is SGHAT and CDR2 FQDESV (reference sequence). The length of the CDR3 is 17 residues. Trimming left V 5 bases short and J 4 bases short, with 24 bases between. CDR3 in DNA: TGTGCCAGCAGCATGGGACCGTACCGATTAGAGGATTACGAGCAGTACTTC. Translating gives CASSMGPYRLEDYEQYF.

This clonotype was counted a few times. The chain carries TRBV6-6 and TRBJ1-4; D perhaps matches TRBD1 (6 bases). This CDR3 spans 14 amino acids. CDR1 is MNHNY, CDR2 SVGAGI, per germline (reference sequence). V lost 6 bases, J lost 7 bases, and 15 bases lay in between. The CDR3 coding sequence is TGTGCCAGCAGAAACAGGGCTGGAAGTGAAAAACTGTTTTTT. Protein: CASRNRAGSEKLFF.

The chain employs TRBV2 and TRBJ2-1; possible D gene TRBD2, 5 bases. This CDR3 is built from 14 residues. Germline V CDR1 and CDR2: SNHLY, FYNNEI. V dropped 0 bases and J dropped 6 bases, with 9 bases sitting between them. DNA of the CDR3: TGTGCCAGCAGTGAAGCGAGGGTAGTCAATGAGCAGTTCTTC. Amino acids: CASSEARVVNEQFF.